This record covers a single TCR beta chain. Its antigen is unknown. The entry originates in a study of cytomegalovirus exposure and HLA in healthy donors. General observations from the study: CMV antigen specificity was confirmed in vitro for a few CMV-associated chains. Rare sequences made up most TCRs, while some public TCRs were found in many donors. Cytomegalovirus association was assigned to approximately 160 TCR beta chains. A classifier reportedly called cytomegalovirus status with high sensitivity and specificity.

Sequencing was performed with immunoSEQ multiplex PCR; in TCRdb, only in-frame clones are kept and a portion is missing. The top ten hold under 2% of the sample, which has 100,000 to 150,000 clones, 70% to 90% seen once. V lost 2 bases and J lost 4, with 9 bases in between. The CDR3 loop spans 13 amino acids. Germline CDR1 and CDR2: SQVTM and ANQGSEA. The chain couples TRBV29-1 to TRBJ2-1; D unresolved. Sequenced input: PBMCs. The sequence derives from a woman between 18 and 30 years old in good health and CMV-seronegative. The CDR3 DNA reads TGCAGCGTTGAATCCCCCTTTTACAATGAGCAGTTCTTC. This translates into CSVESPFYNEQFF.